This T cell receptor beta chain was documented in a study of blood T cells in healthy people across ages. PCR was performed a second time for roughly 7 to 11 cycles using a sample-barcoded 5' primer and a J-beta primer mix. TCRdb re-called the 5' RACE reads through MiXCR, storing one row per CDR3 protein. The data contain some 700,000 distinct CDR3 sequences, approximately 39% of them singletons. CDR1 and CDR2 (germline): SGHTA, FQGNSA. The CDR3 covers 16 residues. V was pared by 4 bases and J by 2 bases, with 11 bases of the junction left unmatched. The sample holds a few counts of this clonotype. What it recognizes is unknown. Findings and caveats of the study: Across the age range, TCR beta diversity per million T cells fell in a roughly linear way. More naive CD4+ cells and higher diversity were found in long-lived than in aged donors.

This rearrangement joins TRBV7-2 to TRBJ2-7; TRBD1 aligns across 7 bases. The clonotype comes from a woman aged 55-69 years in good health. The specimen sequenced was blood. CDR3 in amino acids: CASSSLSGTVAYEQYF. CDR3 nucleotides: TGTGCCAGCAGCTCCCTCTCTGGGACAGTGGCCTACGAGCAGTACTTC.